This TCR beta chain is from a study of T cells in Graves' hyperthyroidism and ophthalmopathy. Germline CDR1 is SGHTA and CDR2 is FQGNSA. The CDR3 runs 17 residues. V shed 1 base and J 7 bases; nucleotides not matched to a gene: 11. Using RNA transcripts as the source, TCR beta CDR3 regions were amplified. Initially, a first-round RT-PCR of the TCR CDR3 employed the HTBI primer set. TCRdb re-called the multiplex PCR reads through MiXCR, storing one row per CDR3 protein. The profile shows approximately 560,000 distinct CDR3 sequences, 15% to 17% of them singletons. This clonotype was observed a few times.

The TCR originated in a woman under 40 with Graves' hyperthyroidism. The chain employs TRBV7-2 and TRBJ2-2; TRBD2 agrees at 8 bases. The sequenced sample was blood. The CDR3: CASSLGPPGGANGELFF. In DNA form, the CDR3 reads TGTGCCAGCAGCTTAGGTCCTCCCGGGGGGGCGAACGGGGAGCTGTTTTTT.